A selection of T cell receptor beta chains follows, all from one sample in a study of cytomegalovirus exposure and HLA in healthy donors. Libraries were prepared by immunoSEQ multiplex PCR; TCRdb keeps only in-frame clonotypes and omits some of them. Among 150,000 to 200,000 clones, roughly 73% were seen once, and the ten largest hold about 7.7%. The sample comprised PBMCs. These receptors all stem from a middle-aged woman in good health and CMV-seropositive. Both conserved end residues are part of each CDR3. The D gene is left open where the match is weak. Clone size is stated in some rows and not others, as once, few, many or a class when expanded.

>TRBD1|.|14|TRBJ1-1|TRBV7-2
TGTGCCAGCAGCTTAGAGGGGGCGTTTAGAGAAGCTTTCTTT
CASSLEGAFREAFF
>.|few|12|TRBJ1-1|TRBV25-1
TGTGCCAGCAGTAGGGGCCTCGCTGAAGCTTTCTTT
CASSRGLAEAFF
>.|.|20|TRBJ2-2|TRBV21-1
TGTGCCAGCAGCAAAGAACCCGGGACTAGCGGGAGGCCCAACACCGGGGAGCTGTTTTTT
CASSKEPGTSGRPNTGELFF
>TRBD2|.|16|TRBJ2-1|TRBV18
TGTGCCAGCTCACCAGGCGTAGCGGGACCCTACAATGAGCAGTTCTTC
CASSPGVAGPYNEQFF
>TRBD1|once|16|TRBJ1-2|TRBV7-2
TGTGCCAGCAGCTTAGGGGGTGGAGGGGGCAGGGTTGGCTACACCTTC
CASSLGGGGGRVGYTF
>TRBD1|.|16|TRBJ1-5|TRBV2
TGTGCCAGCAGTGAATGGCGGACAGGGGGAAATCAGCCCCAGCATTTT
CASSEWRTGGNQPQHF
>TRBD1|.|13|TRBJ1-1|TRBV18
TGTGCCAGCTCACGACAGGGTGGGACTGAAGCTTTCTTT
CASSRQGGTEAFF
>.|.|14|TRBJ2-1|TRBV7-3
TGTGCCAGCAGCTCAAATAGCGTCTACAATGAGCAGTTCTTC
CASSSNSVYNEQFF
>TRBD2|.|18|TRBJ2-6|TRBV18
TGTACCAGCTCAATTAGGACTAGCGGAAGGGGTGGGGCCAACGTCCTGACTTTC
CTSSIRTSGRGGANVLTF
>TRBD2|.|14|TRBJ2-7|TRBV28
TGTGCCAGCAGAGCGGGAGTTCCCCCGTACGAGCAGTACTTC
CASRAGVPPYEQYF
>TRBD1|few|17|TRBJ1-5|TRBV7-8
TGTGCCAGCAGCCCCCCCCGCCGGACAGGACTAAATCAGCCCCAGCATTTT
CASSPPRRTGLNQPQHF